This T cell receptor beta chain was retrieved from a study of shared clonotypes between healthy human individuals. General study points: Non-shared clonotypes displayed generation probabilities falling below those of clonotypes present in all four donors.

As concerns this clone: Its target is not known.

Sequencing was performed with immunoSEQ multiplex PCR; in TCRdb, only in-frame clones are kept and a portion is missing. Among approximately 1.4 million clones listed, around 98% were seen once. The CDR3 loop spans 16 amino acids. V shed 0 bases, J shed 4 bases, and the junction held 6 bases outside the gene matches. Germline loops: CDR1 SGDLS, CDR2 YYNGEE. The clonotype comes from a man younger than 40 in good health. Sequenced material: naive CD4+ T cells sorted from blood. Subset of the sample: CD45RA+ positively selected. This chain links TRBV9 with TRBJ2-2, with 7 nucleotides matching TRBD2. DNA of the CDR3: TGTGCCAGCAGCGTAGGGCTAGCGGTACTCACCGGGGAGCTGTTTTTT. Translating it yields CASSVGLAVLTGELFF.